This section outlines one T cell receptor (beta chain) sequence together with its context. Its antigen is currently unknown. The data were obtained in a study of resident and recirculating memory T cells in vitiligo. Study in general: Epidermis came from shave biopsies of lesional and nonlesional sites, plus PBMCs. Whole samples, not sorted cells, were homogenized and used for genomic DNA extraction. Broader study findings: Sequences differed between biopsy sites and patients, suggesting private specificity.

V lost 1 base and J 2 bases, leaving 9 bases between the germline ends. The CDR3 has 15 residues. Germline-derived CDR1 and CDR2 are MNHNS and SASEGT. This table comes from immunoSEQ multiplex PCR, and its TCRdb copy is limited to in-frame clones, with some not included. The sample shows around 70,000 clones, 80% to 95% of them seen only once. Material for sequencing was blood. This clonotype was sampled from a male donor with vitiligo. V is TRBV6-1 and J is TRBJ1-5; possibly TRBD1 for D (6 bases). CDR3 residues: CASSEEAGGNQPQHF. CDR3 bases: TGTGCCAGCAGTGAAGAGGCAGGGGGCAATCAGCCCCAGCATTTT.